This T cell receptor (beta chain) comes out of a study of blood T cell repertoires in COVID-19. Study-level background: Donors in the United States, Italy and Spain gave samples during acute or convalescent COVID-19. Sources were T cells, B-cell-depleted T cells, or PBMCs; the material itself was cDNA or gDNA.

The authors' processing: Reference gene primer amplification in the assay estimated nucleated cell counts. Repertoires were generated with immunoSEQ multiplex PCR, while TCRdb's copy carries only in-frame clones and drops some. V, J and clone size reflect that table, while D and trimming were determined from the DNA. The sample contains roughly 220,000 clones, more than 75% of which appear only once. The germline gives CDR1 LGHDT, CDR2 YNNKEL (reference sequence). The trim removed 4 bases at V and 2 bases at J, leaving 4 bases unmatched. This CDR3 comprises 14 residues. The sequenced sample consisted of peripheral blood. The chain links TRBV3-1 (or the pseudogene TRBV3-2) to TRBJ2-7; 8 bases map to TRBD1. The clonotype was recovered from a man older than 75 with acute or convalescent COVID-19. CDR3 residues: CASSPGTGAYEQYF. DNA for the CDR3: TGTGCCAGCAGCCCCGGGACAGGAGCCTACGAGCAGTACTTC.